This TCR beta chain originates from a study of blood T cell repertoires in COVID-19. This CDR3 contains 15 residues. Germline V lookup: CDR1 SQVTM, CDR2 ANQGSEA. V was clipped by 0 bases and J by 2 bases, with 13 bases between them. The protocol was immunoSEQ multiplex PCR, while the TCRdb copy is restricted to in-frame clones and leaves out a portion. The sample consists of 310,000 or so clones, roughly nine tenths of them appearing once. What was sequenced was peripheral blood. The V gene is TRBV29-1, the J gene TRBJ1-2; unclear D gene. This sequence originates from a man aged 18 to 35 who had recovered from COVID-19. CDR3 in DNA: TGCAGCGTTGAAGATCCTAACTTCTCAAACTATGGCTACACCTTC. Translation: CSVEDPNFSNYGYTF.